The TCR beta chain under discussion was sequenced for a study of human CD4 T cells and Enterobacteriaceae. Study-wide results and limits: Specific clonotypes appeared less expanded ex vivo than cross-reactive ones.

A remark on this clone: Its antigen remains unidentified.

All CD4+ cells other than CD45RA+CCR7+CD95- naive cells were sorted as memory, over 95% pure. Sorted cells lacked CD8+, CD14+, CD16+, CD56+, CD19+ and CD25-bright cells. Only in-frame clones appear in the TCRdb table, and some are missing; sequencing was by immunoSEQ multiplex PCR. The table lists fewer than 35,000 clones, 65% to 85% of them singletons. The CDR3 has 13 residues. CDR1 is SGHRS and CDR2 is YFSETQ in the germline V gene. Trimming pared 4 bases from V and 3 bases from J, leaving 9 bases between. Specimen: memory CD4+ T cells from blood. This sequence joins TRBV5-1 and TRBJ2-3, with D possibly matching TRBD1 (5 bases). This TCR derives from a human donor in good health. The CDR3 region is CASSPPGTDTQYF. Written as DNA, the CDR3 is TGCGCCAGCAGCCCACCAGGGACAGATACGCAGTATTTT. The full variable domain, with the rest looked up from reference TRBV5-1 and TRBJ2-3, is KAGVTQTPRYLIKTRGQQVTLSCSPISGHRSVSWYQQTPGQGLQFLFEYFSETQRNKGNFPGRFSGRQFSNSRSEMNVSTLELGDSALYLCASSPPGTDTQYFGPGTRLTVL.